This T cell receptor beta chain was found in a study of cytomegalovirus exposure and HLA in healthy donors (TCRdb year 2017). Notes on the research overall: An earlier analysis of approximately 640 of the donors reported 250 to 300 Gb of sequence data and around 120 million unique TCR beta sequences from roughly 200 million T cells. An early release covering just under 650 HLA-typed donors comprised about 300 gigabases of sequencing data and tens of millions of unique TCR sequences. The genetic ancestry cluster associated with self-reported Caucasian donors included around 76% of the roughly 390 genotyped donors. The aim of the study was to test whether cataloging public T cell receptors could identify signatures of past pathogen exposure. Using immunosequencing, the study profiled T cell repertoires from some 670 subjects and related those repertoires to cytomegalovirus serostatus. A separate validation cohort of roughly 130 different subjects was used in addition to the roughly 720-subject first cohort. To predict cytomegalovirus infection status, the study brought together high-throughput TCR immunosequencing, statistical association of individual TCRs with disease status, and machine learning. In a later analysis, previously published TCR beta repertoires from 550 to 700 donors were re-analyzed and high-resolution HLA genotyping was added so that TCR occurrence patterns could be studied. Rather than using new phenotypic data, the later analysis identified candidate immune exposures from TCR beta sequences and from how often those sequences occurred across donors. To decide whether each TCR beta V gene segment behaved as functional or pseudogenic, an earlier analysis of some 580 of the donors relied on high-throughput TCR beta sequencing. Donor age, sex, ethnicity and CMV serostatus were collected together with the repertoire data. In a later genetic analysis, genome-wide SNP genotypes for about three fifths of the 666 donors were used, and that subset was treated as a discovery cohort. Every repertoire in the discovery cohort had been generated on one and the same sequencing platform. Both class I and class II loci were covered by HLA typing, at four-digit resolution. The number of donors typed differed by locus, with roughly 629-640 for A, B, C, DRB1 and DQB1, over 500 for DQA1, approximately 570 for DPA1, and some 440 for DPB1. Roughly five DR-DQ haplotypes were treated as single units for association and clustering because of strong linkage in the cohort. On average, around 240,000 unique TCR beta nucleotide sequences were sequenced per donor among a few hundred genotyped donors of the cohort, with 15% to 20% of those sequences being non-productive. The investigation overall reported the following: In this cohort, only TCR beta chains were sequenced, and detectable features were limited by the absence of alpha or paired-chain data. The sequencing pipeline was judged likely to have produced a cluster of highly shared sequence variants as a technical artifact. The presence/absence analyses assumed that sequencing depth was roughly uniform across donors, and that assumption may not be true. In a later genetic analysis, fewer N-insertions in productive TCRs were reported among donors in an Asian-associated ancestry cluster than the approximately 670-donor mean. Seventeen rarely observed V segments, including chromosome 9 orphons, were excluded from the earlier analysis of a few hundred of the donors because counts were too low. The authors suggested that the approach could potentially be extended to other disease states and immunological phenotypes. Most TCR sequences were seen in very few donors, while some public TCRs were found in many individuals. According to a later analysis, parvovirus B19, influenza, CMV and Epstein-Barr virus appeared linked to several top co-occurrence clusters. CMV serostatus was the only immune exposure information available for the cohort. In a later analysis, HLA-associated TCR beta chains were found to be more clonally expanded and to have lower generation probabilities than equally common non-associated chains. HLA typing was unavailable for some donors at each locus, so association tests used only the typed subset. A later analysis found that most CMV-associated TCR beta chains appeared HLA-restricted, with HLA associations seemingly driven largely by CMV exposure. A total of 150 or so TCR beta chains were listed by the study as associated with cytomegalovirus. A few of the identified cytomegalovirus-associated TCR beta chains were confirmed in vitro to be specific for cytomegalovirus antigens. Some IMGT-functional V segments, including TRBV6-2 and TRBV6-3, could not be distinguished by the 87-base-pair reads and were therefore excluded. A later analysis associated 16,951 TCR beta sequences with specific HLA alleles at a false discovery rate of 0.05. V-gene and J-gene trimming of TCR beta chains was associated with a missense DCLRE1C variant in a later genetic analysis, and the association was replicated in an independent cohort. Assigning TCR associations to individual alleles was difficult when HLA alleles, especially DR and DQ, strongly co-occurred. An earlier analysis of around 540 of the donors showed that most TCR beta V segments appeared in productive rearrangements either about 87% or about 30% of the time, which broadly matched IMGT annotations. A further reported finding was that TCR beta sequences accurately predicted the HLA-A and HLA-B alleles for most subjects in the first cohort. A later analysis found that TCR association rates varied across HLA loci, with DRB1 alleles showing the most associated TCRs and HLA-C alleles the fewest. Correlated functional status among segregating V segments might be attributable to linkage disequilibrium, but an unknown experimental factor could not be ruled out. The classifier was reported to diagnose cytomegalovirus status with high specificity and sensitivity in both the original and validation cohorts.

The cohort comprised around 690 healthy bone marrow donors. All cohort members were sampled while nominally healthy, although unrecorded immune exposures were likely present. The donor tested CMV seropositive, placing the donor among the 310 or so seropositive members of the cohort. Every donor gave a peripheral blood sample, and the peripheral blood mononuclear cells from that sample were used for TCR beta sequencing. Genomic DNA extraction from the blood cell samples was performed with the Qiagen DNeasy Blood Extraction Kit. Regarding this clone: Its antigen specificity is not known. No base quality values were provided; no much bigger clone lies one nucleotide off.

Library generation was performed with the immunoSEQ multiplex PCR assay. For the multiplex PCR, a mixture combining 60 forward primers for TCR Vbeta segments and 13 reverse primers for TCR Jbeta segments was used. A multiplex PCR assay on genomic DNA amplified the CDR3 region of rearranged TCR beta genes. Amplified TCR beta libraries were sequenced as 87-base-pair reads on the Illumina HiSeq System. From the authors' description of their analysis: A later analysis counted approximately 74 million unique TCR beta chains across the 666 repertoires, and about 10 million of these chains were shared by at least two donors. Raw reads were error-corrected and collapsed into unique sequences by a nearest-neighbor algorithm in which closely related sequences were merged to remove PCR and sequencing errors. CDR3 sequences were aligned to IMGT reference sequences to assign V, D and J gene segments. For a sequence to be retained, a match of at least six nucleotides was required to both a V gene segment and a J gene segment. Rearrangements were called productive when the CDR3 lacked stop codons and stayed in frame with V and J; all others were non-productive. CDR3 was defined by IMGT convention, running from the second conserved V-encoded cysteine to the conserved J-encoded phenylalanine. Sequences without an unambiguous match to a single V gene segment were excluded from the earlier analysis of about 630 of the donors. An earlier analysis of about 600 of the donors called V segments functional above 56.7% productive rearrangements and segregating when the between-donor standard deviation exceeded 5%. A statistical classification framework was built to diagnose cytomegalovirus status from the catalog of TCR beta chain sequences. In a later analysis, TCR nucleotide sequences were compared against IMGT/GENE-DB human TR gene sequences so that V and J genes could be assigned. Using the TCRdist pipeline, a later analysis assigned CDR3 sequences along with most-parsimonious VDJ recombination scenarios. In a later analysis, each TCR beta chain was defined by its CDR3 amino acid sequence together with its V-gene family, and reads lacking a unique V-gene family were excluded. As a way to deal with suspected cross-contamination and a sequencing artifact, a later analysis dropped under 600 nucleotide sequences that were highly shared and had low generation probability. In a later analysis, a clonal expansion index for each public chain was calculated from normalized within-repertoire ranks of inferred template counts. Generation probabilities in a later analysis came from a VDJ recombination model fitted to out-of-frame rearrangements, and those results were checked against IGoR. A later analysis scored TCR-TCR, TCR-HLA and TCR-CMV co-occurrence with hypergeometric tests, applying a repertoire-size bias correction to TCR pairs. False discovery rates were estimated in a later analysis by permuting HLA or CMV assignments 20 times. In a later analysis, co-occurring TCRs were grouped with DBSCAN, and TCRdist sequence similarity was added when clustering was performed within HLA-allele-positive subsets. Co-occurrence clustering excluded repertoires with fewer than 30,000 or more than 120,000 public chains, plus five with anomalous nucleotide sharing. As stored in TCRdb, this immuneACCESS dataset retains in-frame rearrangements with V and J assigned. A fraction of the clones does not appear; measured against another copy, unresolved V genes explain less than half of the discrepancy, and the remainder lacks a known reason. V and J calls and clone size are copied from that table; D and trimming were computed from the DNA. The sample includes under 200,000 clones, with 70% to 85% observed a single time. The top ten constitute around 3.5% of the sample.

From its cysteine to its phenylalanine, the CDR3 spans 13 amino acids. Just the 39-base CDR3 DNA is kept, in frame starting at base 1. From the germline V gene, CDR1 is MNHNS and CDR2 is SASEGT. V gives up 6 bases and J gives up 1 base, and the segment between their germline ends measures 9 bases. The receptor was derived from a man aged 40-50 years in good health and CMV-seropositive. In this chain, TRBV6-1 is recombined with TRBJ1-1, with a tentative D gene TRBD1 over 6 matching bases. Sequenced sample: PBMCs. DNA sequence: TGTGCCAGCAGGAGGGGACAGAACACTGAAGCTTTCTTT. Translated, it reads CASRRGQNTEAFF.